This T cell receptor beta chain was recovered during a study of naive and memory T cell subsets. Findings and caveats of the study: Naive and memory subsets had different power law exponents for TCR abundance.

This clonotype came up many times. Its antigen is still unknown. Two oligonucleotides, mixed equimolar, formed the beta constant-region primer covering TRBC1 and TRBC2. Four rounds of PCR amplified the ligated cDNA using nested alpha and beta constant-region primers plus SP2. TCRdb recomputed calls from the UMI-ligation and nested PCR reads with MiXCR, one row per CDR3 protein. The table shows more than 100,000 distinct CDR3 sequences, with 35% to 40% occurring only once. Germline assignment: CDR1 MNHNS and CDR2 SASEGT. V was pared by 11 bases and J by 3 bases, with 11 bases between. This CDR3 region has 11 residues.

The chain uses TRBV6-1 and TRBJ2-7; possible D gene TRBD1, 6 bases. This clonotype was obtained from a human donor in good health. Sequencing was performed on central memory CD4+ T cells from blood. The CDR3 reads CAGRTDYEQYF. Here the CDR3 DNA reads TGTGCCGGCCGGACAGACTACGAGCAGTACTTC.